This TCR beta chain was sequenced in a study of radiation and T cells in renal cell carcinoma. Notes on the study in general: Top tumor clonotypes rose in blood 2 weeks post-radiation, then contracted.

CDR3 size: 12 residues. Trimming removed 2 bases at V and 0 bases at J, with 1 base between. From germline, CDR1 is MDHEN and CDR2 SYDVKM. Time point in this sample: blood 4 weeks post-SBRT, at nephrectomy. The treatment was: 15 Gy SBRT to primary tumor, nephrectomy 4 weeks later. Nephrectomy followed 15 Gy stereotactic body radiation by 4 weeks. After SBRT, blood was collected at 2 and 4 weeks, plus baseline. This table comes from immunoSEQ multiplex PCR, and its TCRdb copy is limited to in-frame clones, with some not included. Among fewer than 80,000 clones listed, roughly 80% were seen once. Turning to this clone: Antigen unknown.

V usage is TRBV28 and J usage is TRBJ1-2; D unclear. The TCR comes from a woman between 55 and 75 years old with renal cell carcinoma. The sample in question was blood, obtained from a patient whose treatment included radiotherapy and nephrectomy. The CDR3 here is CASSLANYGYTF. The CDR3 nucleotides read TGTGCCAGCAGTTTAGCTAACTATGGCTACACCTTC.